What follows are 11 T cell receptor beta chains derived from one specimen sequenced in a study of control samples from healthy donors and cancer patients. The data were produced by immunoSEQ multiplex PCR, yet TCRdb's version contains in-frame clones alone and is incomplete. The sample has about 160,000 clones, roughly 94% seen once. Sequencing input: PBMCs. These receptors were taken from a man in his sixties with colorectal cancer.

V usage is TRBV4-1 and J usage is TRBJ1-6; unclear D gene. Trimming cost V 0 bases and J 3 bases, with 9 bases left between them. Germline assignment: CDR1 MGHRA and CDR2 YSYEKL. The CDR3 runs to 16 residues. The CDR3 DNA reads TGCGCCAGCAGCCAAGATCGGGAGAGCTATAATTCACCCCTCCACTTT. This translates into CASSQDRESYNSPLHF.

V and J are TRBV5-1 and TRBJ2-3; 11 nucleotides align to TRBD1. The CDR3 sequence is 15 residues long. The V gene's germline CDR1 is SGHRS and CDR2 YFSETQ. J gave up 7 bases and V 4 bases, and 8 bases lay outside the gene matches. CDR3 amino acids: CASSVRDRGINTQYF. CDR3 coding DNA: TGCGCCAGCAGCGTCCGGGACAGGGGGATTAATACGCAGTATTTT.

The chain combines TRBV2 with TRBJ2-7; 7 nucleotides match TRBD1. Germline lookup yields CDR1 SNHLY and CDR2 FYNNEI. CDR3 length: 14 residues. After removal of 4 bases from V and 4 bases from J, the junction contained 7 bases not matched to a gene. The DNA for the CDR3 is TGTGCCAGCAGTGGTGACAGGGTCGTGTACGAGCAGTACTTC. This codes for CASSGDRVVYEQYF.

The chain uses TRBV10-1 and TRBJ2-3, with D unresolved. Trimming took off 2 bases at V and 6 bases at J, with 3 bases between the two ends. This CDR3 comprises 11 residues. The germline CDR1 and CDR2 sequences are WNHNN and SYGVQD (reference sequence). CDR3 residues: CASSEGDTQYF. DNA for the CDR3: TGCGCCAGCAGTGAGGGGGATACGCAGTATTTT.

The table lists this clone with a count of one. V usage is TRBV28 and J usage is TRBJ1-1; TRBD1 matches 7 bases. V gave up 7 bases and J gave up 3 bases; unmatched junction bases: 8. The germline CDR1 and CDR2 sequences are MDHEN and SYDVKM. The CDR3 spans 14 residues. The DNA of the CDR3 is TGTGCCAGCACCGTGGGACAGATCCACACTGAAGCTTTCTTT. This translates into CASTVGQIHTEAFF.

This chain links TRBV5-7 with TRBJ2-1, with D uncertain. TRBV5-7 is noted as an ORF with a role that remains uncertain. The CDR3 loop spans 14 amino acids. Trimming took 4 bases from V and 5 from J, leaving 13 bases between them. CDR3 sequence reads: CASSLVGPDNEQFF. The CDR3 region has the DNA TGTGCCAGCAGCCTTGTGGGCCCCGACAATGAGCAGTTCTTC.

This sequence joins TRBV18 and TRBJ1-1, with D tentatively TRBD1 (6 bases). CDR3 length: 14 residues. Germline lookup yields CDR1 KGHSH and CDR2 LQKENI. Trimming removed 3 bases at V and 3 bases at J, with 11 bases between. CDR3 bases: TGTGCCAGCTCACCCGCAGGGGTGGACACTGAAGCTTTCTTT. Translating it yields CASSPAGVDTEAFF.

This chain connects TRBV2 to TRBJ2-7; a possible D gene is TRBD1 (7 bases). The CDR3 loop spans 13 amino acids. V was shortened by 8 bases and J by 3 bases, with 14 bases between the two germline ends. Germline CDR1 reads SNHLY; CDR2 reads FYNNEI. The CDR3 region is CASFRQGGYEQYF. CDR3 nucleotides: TGTGCCAGCTTCAGACAGGGAGGCTACGAGCAGTACTTC.

The chain recombines TRBV9 with TRBJ2-3; tentative D call: TRBD2 (7 bases). The V and J ends lost 4 bases and 5 bases respectively, with 17 bases between them. The CDR3 is made up of 15 amino acids. Germline CDR1 is SGDLS and CDR2 is YYNGEE. This chain's CDR3 is CASSTRGGAIDTQYF. CDR3 DNA sequence: TGTGCCAGCAGCACCCGCGGGGGCGCAATAGATACGCAGTATTTT. Combining the CDR3 with reference TRBV9 and TRBJ2-3 gives the whole variable domain DSGVTQTPKHLITATGQRVTLRCSPRSGDLSVYWYQQSLDQGLQFLIQYYNGEERAKGNILERFSAQQFPDLHSELNLSSLELGDSALYFCASSTRGGAIDTQYFGPGTRLTVL.

This chain links TRBV9 with TRBJ1-6; a possible D gene is TRBD1 (6 bases). The CDR3 is 15 amino acids. Germline V CDR1 and CDR2: SGDLS, YYNGEE. Trimming pared 3 bases from V and 8 bases from J, leaving 15 bases between. The CDR3 protein is CASSEQGIVDSPLHF. The CDR3 nucleotides read TGTGCCAGCAGCGAACAGGGTATTGTCGATTCACCCCTCCACTTT.

The CDR3 here is CASSLGQFKQFF. The CDR3 coding sequence is TGTGCCAGCAGCTTAGGACAGTTCAAGCAGTTCTTC. The rearrangement links TRBV7-8 to TRBJ2-1, with a tentative D call TRBD1 (5 bases). In germline, CDR1 is SGHVS, CDR2 FQNEAQ. Trimming removed 1 base at V and 11 bases at J, with 9 bases between. CDR3 size: 12 residues.